This TCR beta chain was recorded in a study of cytomegalovirus exposure and HLA in healthy donors. This clone was found a few times. Its antigen is currently unknown. Trimming stripped 1 base from V and 2 bases from J, with 8 bases between. CDR3 length equals 14 residues. CDR1 is KGHSY, CDR2 FQNENV, per germline. Regarding the study as a whole: Sequencing probably produced one cluster of sequence variants that were highly shared. It was assumed in the presence/absence analyses that sequencing depth was roughly uniform across donors.

The PCR made use of 60 Vbeta and 13 Jbeta primers. The assay was immunoSEQ multiplex PCR, and TCRdb's table has in-frame clones only and misses some. The sample has 210,000 or so clones, 78% seen once. The specimen sequenced was PBMCs. The TCR originated in a boy aged 5 to 17 in good health and CMV-seronegative. The V and J genes are TRBV16 and TRBJ1-2; no clear D gene. CDR3 bases: TGTGCCAGCAGCCAATTTGCTAGGAACTATGGCTACACCTTC. Its translation: CASSQFARNYGYTF.